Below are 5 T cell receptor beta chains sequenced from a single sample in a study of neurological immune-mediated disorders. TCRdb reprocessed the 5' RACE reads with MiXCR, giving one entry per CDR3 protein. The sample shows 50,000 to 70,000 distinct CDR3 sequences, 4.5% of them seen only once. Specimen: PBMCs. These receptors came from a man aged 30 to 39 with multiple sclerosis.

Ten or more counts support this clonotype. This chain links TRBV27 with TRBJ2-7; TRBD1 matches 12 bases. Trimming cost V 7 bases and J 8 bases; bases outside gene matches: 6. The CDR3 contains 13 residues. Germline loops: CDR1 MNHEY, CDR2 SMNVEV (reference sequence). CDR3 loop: CASMGQGASKQYF. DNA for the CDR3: TGTGCCAGCATGGGACAGGGGGCGTCCAAGCAGTACTTC.

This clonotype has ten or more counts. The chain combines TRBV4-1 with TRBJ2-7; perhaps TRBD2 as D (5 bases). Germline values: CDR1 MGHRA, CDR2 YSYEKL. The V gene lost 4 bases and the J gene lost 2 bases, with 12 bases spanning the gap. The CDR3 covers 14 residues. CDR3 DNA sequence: TGCGCCAGCAGCCCGATCGGGGATGCCTACGAGCAGTACTTC. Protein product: CASSPIGDAYEQYF.

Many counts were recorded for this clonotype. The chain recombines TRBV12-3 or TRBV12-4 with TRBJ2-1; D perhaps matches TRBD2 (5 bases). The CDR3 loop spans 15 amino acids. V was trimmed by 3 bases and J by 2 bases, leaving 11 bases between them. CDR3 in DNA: TGTGCCAGCAGTTTCGCGGGCGCCCCCTACAATGAGCAGTTCTTC. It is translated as CASSFAGAPYNEQFF.

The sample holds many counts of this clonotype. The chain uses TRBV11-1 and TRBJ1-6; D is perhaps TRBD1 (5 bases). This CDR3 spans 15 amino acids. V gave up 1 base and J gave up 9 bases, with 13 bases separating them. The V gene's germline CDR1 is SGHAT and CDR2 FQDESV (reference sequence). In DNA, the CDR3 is TGTGCCAGCAGCTTAGTAGGCGGGGCCGGTTCACCCCTCCACTTT. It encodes CASSLVGGAGSPLHF.

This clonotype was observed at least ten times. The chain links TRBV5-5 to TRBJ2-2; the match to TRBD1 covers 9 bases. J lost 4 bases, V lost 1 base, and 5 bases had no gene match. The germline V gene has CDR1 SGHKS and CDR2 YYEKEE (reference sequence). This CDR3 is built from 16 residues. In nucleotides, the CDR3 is TGTGCCAGCAGCTTGCCACAGGGGGCGAGCACCGGGGAGCTGTTTTTT. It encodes CASSLPQGASTGELFF.